This TCR beta chain was recovered during a study of shared clonotypes between healthy human individuals. Overall study: Researchers drew samples from a couple of women and three men aged 18 to 49. Donors had three CD4 naive, three CD4 memory, two CD8 naive and one CD8 memory plate apiece.

The V and J ends lost 2 bases and 4 bases, in that order; junction bases with no gene match: 8. This CDR3 has 16 residues. The germline gives CDR1 GTSNPN, CDR2 SVGIG (reference sequence). Generated by immunoSEQ multiplex PCR, the TCRdb table keeps only in-frame clones and is missing some. This sample yields fewer than 800,000 clones, of which just over 90% are seen a single time; more than 20% belongs to the top ten. This clone was recorded at least ten times. Naive CD8 cells, CD45RO-negative and positively selected for CCR7, excluded terminally differentiated effector memory CD45RA+ cells. The rearrangement links TRBV30 to TRBJ1-3, with 10 bases identical to TRBD1. The specimen was naive CD8+ T cells sorted from blood. The source is a man under 40 in good health. In DNA form, the CDR3 reads TGTGCCTGGAGTCGGGGACAGGGGATAATCGGAAACACCATATATTTT. Amino acids: CAWSRGQGIIGNTIYF.